The 6 T cell receptor beta chains below come from one sample, sequenced in a study of blood T cell repertoires in COVID-19. TCRdb's copy holds only in-frame clones and misses some; the assay was immunoSEQ multiplex PCR. The table includes 380,000 or so clones, roughly 88% detected once. The sample was PBMCs or T cells enriched from blood (not recorded which). These receptors were collected from a woman aged 30 to 39 with acute COVID-19.

The chain recombines TRBV13 with TRBJ1-3; D not resolved. This CDR3 is built from 18 residues. V gave up 1 base and J gave up 3 bases, with 19 bases separating them. The germline gives CDR1 PRHDT, CDR2 FYEKMQ (reference sequence). CDR3 sequence reads: CASSLETEGFIDGNTIYF. CDR3 in DNA: TGTGCCAGCAGCTTAGAGACGGAGGGTTTCATCGATGGAAACACCATATATTTT.

The chain recombines TRBV10-3 with TRBJ2-1, with TRBD1 as a possible D gene (7 bases). The germline gives CDR1 ENHRY, CDR2 SYGVKD. V lost 10 bases to trimming and J lost 6 bases, with 22 bases between them. This CDR3 contains 15 residues. CDR3 sequence reads: CATSAVSGGFNEQFF. The CDR3 coding sequence is TGTGCCACCTCAGCGGTCTCAGGGGGGTTCAATGAGCAGTTCTTC.

The V and J genes are TRBV3-1 (or the pseudogene TRBV3-2) and TRBJ2-1, with TRBD2 matching 9 bases. Germline lookup yields CDR1 LGHDT and CDR2 YNNKEL (reference sequence). V dropped 0 bases and J dropped 5; count of bases not matched to a gene: 5. There are 16 residues in the CDR3. The CDR3 coding sequence is TGTGCCAGCAGCCAAGAGAGACCTAGCGGGAACAATGAGCAGTTCTTC. Its translation is CASSQERPSGNNEQFF.

CDR3: CASTTSLGDTQYF. The CDR3 DNA follows: TGTGCCAGCACCACTAGCTTAGGAGATACGCAGTATTTT. V is TRBV6-6 and J is TRBJ2-3; possible D gene TRBD2, 6 bases. The length of the CDR3 is 13 residues. V was cut by 7 bases and J by 5 bases, with 13 bases left in between. Germline V CDR1 and CDR2: MNHNY, SVGAGI (reference sequence).

This clone came up once. The chain couples TRBV28 to TRBJ1-5; D is uncertain. The V and J ends lost 7 bases and 2 bases respectively, with 21 bases between them. This CDR3 has 17 amino acids. Looked up from germline, CDR1 is MDHEN and CDR2 is SYDVKM. This CDR3 is CASTPAREERGNQPQHF. As DNA, the CDR3 is TGTGCCAGCACCCCCGCCCGGGAAGAAAGAGGCAATCAGCCCCAGCATTTT.

This chain uses TRBV7-2 with TRBJ2-5; 10 positions agree with TRBD2. The CDR3 consists of 16 residues. The V gene end was trimmed by 1 base and the J gene end by 4 bases; junction bases not matched to a gene: 6. The germline V gene has CDR1 SGHTA and CDR2 FQGNSA. CDR3 region: CASSLELAGRAETQYF. The CDR3 coding sequence is TGTGCCAGCAGCTTAGAACTAGCGGGGAGGGCAGAGACCCAGTACTTC.